This T cell receptor (beta chain) emerged from a study of blood T cell repertoires in COVID-19. In the study overall: T cells, B-cell-depleted T cells, or PBMCs provided the cDNA or gDNA that served as material.

Authors' analysis steps: Cell counts per sample came from amplifying reference gene primers. TCRdb's copy holds only in-frame clones and misses some; the assay was immunoSEQ multiplex PCR. Clone size and the V and J calls come from that table; the DNA yielded D and trimming. This table holds some 76,000 clones, roughly 82% found once. The germline V gene has CDR1 MNHNS and CDR2 SASEGT. This CDR3 spans 14 amino acids. Deletions cut 2 bases from V and 3 bases from J, with 10 bases between. The chain carries TRBV6-1 and TRBJ1-1; unclear D gene. The sample consisted of peripheral blood. The TCR sequence derives from a man between 50 and 59 years old with acute or convalescent COVID-19. CDR3 sequence reads: CASSEPGRDTEAFF. The CDR3 nucleotides are TGTGCCAGCAGTGAACCCGGGAGAGACACTGAAGCTTTCTTT.